This passage covers 7 T cell receptor beta chains from one sample sequenced in a study of blood T cell repertoires in COVID-19. Using immunoSEQ multiplex PCR, the repertoire was profiled, and TCRdb retains in-frame clones only, with some absent. The sample consists of 100,000 to 150,000 clones, 86% of them appearing once. Specimen: peripheral blood. These TCRs come from a human donor in a cohort sampled during active COVID-19.

The V gene is TRBV18, the J gene TRBJ2-7; D remains unclear. The CDR3 consists of 14 residues. Trimming stripped 2 bases from V and 3 bases from J, with 11 bases between. The germline V gene has CDR1 KGHSH and CDR2 LQKENI. CDR3 bases: TGTGCCAGCTCACCAGGATTAGCTAACTACGAGCAGTACTTC. This codes for CASSPGLANYEQYF.

The chain uses TRBV2 and TRBJ2-1; TRBD2 aligns across 10 bases. V dropped 6 bases and J dropped 6; count of bases not matched to a gene: 5. This CDR3 spans 14 amino acids. In germline, CDR1 is SNHLY, CDR2 FYNNEI. This CDR3 reads CASSGWTSGNEQFF. The CDR3 DNA sequence: TGTGCCAGCAGCGGATGGACTAGCGGCAATGAGCAGTTCTTC. The variable domain in full, completed from reference TRBV2 and TRBJ2-1, reads EPEVTQTPSHQVTQMGQEVILRCVPISNHLYFYWYRQILGQKVEFLVSFYNNEISEKSEIFDDQFSVERPDGSNFTLKIRSTKLEDSAMYFCASSGWTSGNEQFFGPGTRLTVL.

The V and J genes are TRBV7-9 and TRBJ2-7; D not certain. This CDR3 comprises 11 residues. V was clipped by 2 bases and J by 5 bases, with 4 bases between them. Per the germline V gene, CDR1 is SEHNR and CDR2 is FQNEAQ (reference sequence). The DNA for the CDR3 is TGTGCCAGCAGCTTAACAGACGAGCAGTACTTC. Its protein is CASSLTDEQYF.

This chain connects TRBV6-5 to TRBJ1-6; D call uncertain. With 0 bases removed from V and 7 bases from J, the gap between germline ends came to 4 bases. CDR1 is MNHEY and CDR2 is SVGAGI in the germline V gene. The CDR3 runs 13 residues. The CDR3 spells CASSYSRNSPLHF. The CDR3 DNA is TGTGCCAGCAGTTACTCGAGAAATTCACCCCTCCACTTT.

This sequence joins TRBV16 and TRBJ1-1; perhaps TRBD1 as D (5 bases). Germline loops: CDR1 KGHSY, CDR2 FQNENV. V was trimmed by 4 bases and J by 2 bases, leaving 11 bases between them. The CDR3 consists of 14 residues. DNA for the CDR3: TGTGCCAGCAGCCCCCTGACAGTAAACACTGAAGCTTTCTTT. Translated: CASSPLTVNTEAFF.

This chain uses TRBV28 with TRBJ2-3, with D tentatively TRBD2 (6 bases). There are 17 residues in the CDR3. Germline V gives CDR1 MDHEN, CDR2 SYDVKM. Trimming took off 2 bases at V and 1 base at J, with 16 bases between the two ends. As DNA, the CDR3 is TGTGCCAGCAGTTTAAACCGGCTAGCGCGGGGCACAGATACGCAGTATTTT. Its protein is CASSLNRLARGTDTQYF. The full variable domain, its missing parts supplied by reference TRBV28 and TRBJ2-3, is DVKVTQSSRYLVKRTGEKVFLECVQDMDHENMFWYRQDPGLGLRLIYFSYDVKMKEKGDIPEGYSVSREKKERFSLILESASTNQTSMYLCASSLNRLARGTDTQYFGPGTRLTVL.

This chain connects TRBV19 to TRBJ2-3; 12 bases match TRBD2. Trimming removed 5 bases from V and 4 bases from J; junction bases left unmatched: 1. The CDR3 is 14 residues long. Germline CDR1 reads LNHDA; CDR2 reads SQIVND (reference sequence). DNA for the CDR3: TGTGCCAGTAGTCCTAGCGGGAGGGCAGATACGCAGTATTTT. It codes for CASSPSGRADTQYF.